These 15 T cell receptor beta chains were sequenced from one sample in a study of spatial heterogeneity in lung cancer (dated by TCRdb to 2018 to 2020). The library was generated by 5' RACE. The sequencer was a NextSeq 500. The public reads were reprocessed in TCRdb via fastp at Q25 and MiXCR, keeping in-frame beta chains. Merged by CDR3 protein, the rows form single entries marked with the most common genes and DNA. The sample table holds 2,000 or so distinct CDR3 sequences, of which about 23% were seen once. Clones ranked in the top ten supply roughly 23% of the sample. The intended sense of this specimen's time point label: sample taken at primary tumor resection. Sequencing was performed on normal lung tissue next to the tumor, taken at surgery. The receptors here all came from a male donor with early-stage non-small cell lung cancer.

This clonotype was seen repeatedly, ten times or more. The chain has TRBV7-9 and TRBJ1-5; 7 bases line up with TRBD1. There are 15 residues in the CDR3. Germline loops: CDR1 SEHNR, CDR2 FQNEAQ (reference sequence). With 4 bases clipped from V and 2 bases from J, the junction kept 5 bases outside the gene matches. The CDR3 nucleotides are TGTGCCAGCAGCTCGACAGGGTCAGGCAATCAGCCCCAGCATTTT. Protein: CASSSTGSGNQPQHF. Looking up the rest from reference TRBV7-9 and TRBJ1-5 gives the full variable domain: DTGVSQNPRHKITKRGQNVTFRCDPISEHNRLYWYRQTLGQGPEFLTYFQNEAQLEKSRLLSDRFSAERPKGSFSTLEIQRTEQGDSAMYLCASSSTGSGNQPQHFGDGTRLSIL.

The V and J genes are TRBV12-3 or TRBV12-4 and TRBJ2-5, with 7 bases aligning to TRBD2. The CDR3 sequence is 17 residues long. J lost 5 bases, V lost 5 bases, and 17 bases had no gene match. The CDR3 protein is CASSPTWEAGIWETQYF. CDR3 DNA sequence: TGTGCCAGCAGTCCCACCTGGGAAGCGGGAATTTGGGAGACCCAGTACTTC.

This chain joins TRBV11-3 and TRBJ2-2; 11 nucleotides match TRBD1. Germline V CDR1 and CDR2: SGHNT, YENEEA. Trimming took 3 bases from V and 3 from J; bases not matched to a gene: 0. This CDR3 is built from 15 residues. In nucleotides, the CDR3 is TGTGCCAGCAGCTTGGGACAGGGGGACACCGGGGAGCTGTTTTTT. Its protein product is CASSLGQGDTGELFF.

The rearrangement links TRBV10-2 to TRBJ2-1; tentatively, D is TRBD1 (5 bases). Germline V CDR1 and CDR2: WSHSY, SAAADI. V gave up 3 bases and J gave up 9 bases, with 12 bases separating them. CDR3 length: 13 residues. The CDR3 here is CASSDSRAGEQFF. The CDR3 DNA sequence: TGCGCCAGCAGTGACAGCAGGGCCGGTGAGCAGTTCTTC.

This clonotype appeared a few times. This chain connects TRBV12-3 or TRBV12-4 to TRBJ1-3; D is undetermined. CDR3 length equals 14 residues. V lost 6 bases and J 2 bases, leaving 11 bases between the germline ends. This CDR3 reads CASRDIRAGNTIYF. Here the CDR3 DNA reads TGTGCCAGCAGAGATATAAGGGCTGGAAACACCATATATTTT.

The sample holds a few counts of this clonotype. The chain recombines TRBV29-1 with TRBJ2-7; 7 bases line up with TRBD1. CDR3 size: 14 residues. Germline V lookup: CDR1 SQVTM, CDR2 ANQGSEA. The ends lost 4 bases at V and 5 bases at J; junction bases unmatched: 11. This CDR3 is CSVGIQGPRNEQYF. CDR3 DNA: TGCAGCGTTGGGATACAGGGGCCACGGAACGAGCAGTACTTC.

J is TRBJ2-3 and V is TRBV7-9; D is unclear. V was cut by 5 bases and J by 5 bases, with 14 bases left in between. The CDR3 is made up of 14 amino acids. CDR1 and CDR2 (germline): SEHNR, FQNEAQ (reference sequence). As DNA, the CDR3 is TGTGCCAGCAGCCCGGGTGGGTCAGGAGATACGCAGTATTTT. It is translated as CASSPGGSGDTQYF.

This clonotype is termed large. The J gene is TRBJ2-1, the V gene TRBV9; D call uncertain. V was shortened by 0 bases and J by 1 base, with 14 bases between the two germline ends. Germline lookup yields CDR1 SGDLS and CDR2 YYNGEE. This CDR3 comprises 17 residues. The CDR3 DNA reads TGTGCCAGCAGCGTAGAGGCTCCCTTCGGGTCCTACAATGAGCAGTTCTTC. It yields the protein CASSVEAPFGSYNEQFF.

In this sample, this clonotype turned up a few times. The J gene is TRBJ2-5, the V gene TRBV6-2 or TRBV6-3; no reliable D call. This CDR3 comprises 14 residues. The germline V gene encodes CDR1 MNHEY and CDR2 SVGEGT. The V end was cut by 6 bases, the J end by 1 base, with 12 bases between. CDR3 nucleotides: TGTGCCAGCAGCCAGCGTACTATCCAAGAGACCCAGTACTTC. It translates to CASSQRTIQETQYF.

This rearrangement joins TRBV7-9 to TRBJ2-5; TRBD1 matches at 9 bases. The CDR3 extends over 15 amino acids. V shed 3 bases, J shed 1 base, and the junction held 3 bases outside the gene matches. Germline CDR1 and CDR2: SEHNR and FQNEAQ (reference sequence). This chain's CDR3 is CASSLGTGTQETQYF. The CDR3 DNA sequence: TGTGCCAGCAGCTTGGGGACAGGGACCCAAGAGACCCAGTACTTC.

This clonotype was seen at least ten times. V is TRBV7-2 and J is TRBJ1-1, with D unclear. Germline CDR1 SGHTA, CDR2 FQGNSA. The CDR3 extends over 15 amino acids. Between the trimmed V and J ends, which lost 0 bases and 3 bases, there was a span of 11 bases. The CDR3 spells CASSLAGGMDTEAFF. CDR3 coding DNA: TGTGCCAGCAGCTTAGCAGGAGGGATGGACACTGAAGCTTTCTTT.

Only a few counts were recorded for this clonotype. The rearrangement links TRBV4-3 to TRBJ2-5; D is undetermined. Trimming cost V 0 bases and J 1 base, with 15 bases left between them. Germline V gene data show CDR1 as LGHNA and CDR2 as YSLEER. The length of the CDR3 is 17 residues. The CDR3 protein is CASSQEWIGGSQETQYF. Here the CDR3 DNA reads TGCGCCAGCAGCCAAGAGTGGATAGGCGGCTCCCAAGAGACCCAGTACTTC.

This clonotype has more than one count but fewer than ten. The chain couples TRBV15 to TRBJ2-7; D not resolved. The CDR3 has 13 residues. Looked up from germline, CDR1 is LNHNV and CDR2 is YYDKDF (reference sequence). Trimming stripped 10 bases from V and 3 bases from J, with 16 bases between. CDR3 amino acids: CAISAEANYEQYF. The CDR3 region has the DNA TGTGCCATTTCAGCAGAGGCCAACTACGAGCAGTACTTC.

The J gene is TRBJ1-1, the V gene TRBV30; D possibly corresponds to TRBD1 (5 bases). Trimming pared 4 bases from V and 7 bases from J, leaving 10 bases between. This CDR3 is 11 amino acids long. Germline V CDR1 and CDR2: GTSNPN, SVGIG (reference sequence). The DNA for the CDR3 is TGTGCCTGGAATCGCGGGGGTGAAGCTTTCTTT. It encodes CAWNRGGEAFF.

This clonotype was recorded many times. The CDR3 loop reads CASSHQETQYF. As DNA, the CDR3 is TGCGCCAGCAGCCATCAAGAGACCCAGTACTTC. The rearrangement uses TRBV5-1 and TRBJ2-5; no reliable D call. This CDR3 has 11 amino acids. The germline CDR1 and CDR2 sequences are SGHRS and YFSETQ. V was trimmed by 4 bases and J by 2 bases, leaving 3 bases between them.